Presented here are 16 T cell receptor beta chains from one specimen sequenced in a study of blood T cells in healthy people across ages. The second PCR ran roughly 6 to 11 cycles with a sample-barcoded 5' primer and J-beta primers. MiXCR was run by TCRdb on the 5' RACE reads, yielding one entry per CDR3 protein. The top ten clones hold under 4.5% of a sample with approximately 800,000 distinct CDR3 sequences, around 25% of them seen once. The sample also formed part of further work on T cells of mothers and their children.

Sequenced sample: blood. Every receptor here comes from a boy between 5 and 17 years old in good health.

The chain uses TRBV7-2 and TRBJ2-5; the D is unclear. The length of the CDR3 is 14 residues. The V gene lost 6 bases and the J gene lost 5 bases, with 16 bases spanning the gap. Germline V CDR1 and CDR2: SGHTA, FQGNSA. This chain's CDR3 is CASRADLLAETQYF. DNA for the CDR3: TGTGCCAGCAGGGCCGACCTACTGGCGGAGACCCAGTACTTC. The full variable domain, rest sourced from reference TRBV7-2 and TRBJ2-5, is GAGVSQSPSNKVTEKGKDVELRCDPISGHTALYWYRQSLGQGLEFLIYFQGNSAPDKSGLPSDRFSAERTGGSVSTLTIQRTQQEDSAVYLCASRADLLAETQYFGPGTRLLVL.

The rearrangement uses TRBV27 and TRBJ1-5; TRBD1 agrees at 8 bases. CDR1 is MNHEY, CDR2 SMNVEV, per germline (reference sequence). This CDR3 has 15 amino acids. The J segment lost 1 base and the V segment lost 5 bases, leaving 4 bases of the junction unmatched. This chain's CDR3 is CASSQDRASNQPQHF. The CDR3 bases are TGTGCCAGCAGTCAGGACAGGGCGAGCAATCAGCCCCAGCATTTT.

This sequence joins TRBV29-1 and TRBJ2-4; 7 bases map to TRBD1. CDR3 size: 13 residues. The junction had 6 bases not matched to a gene; V was cut back by 6 bases and J by 4 bases. The germline V gene has CDR1 SQVTM and CDR2 ANQGSEA. The CDR3 coding sequence is TGCAGCGTCCCCGGGACAGCGAAAAACATTCAGTACTTC. Its translation: CSVPGTAKNIQYF.

On this clonotype: Germline is not matched at one junction end, which may reflect a read error. The chain couples TRBV12-3 or TRBV12-4 to TRBJ2-3; the D gene is possibly TRBD2 (6 bases). The CDR3 sequence is 15 residues long. The CDR3, as DNA: TGTGCCATTATCGTGGGGCTAGCGATAACAGATACGCAATATTTT. Protein product: CAIIVGLAITDTQYF.

This rearrangement joins TRBV7-2 to TRBJ1-2; 9 nucleotides line up with TRBD1. The V gene end was trimmed by 4 bases and the J gene end by 4 bases; junction bases not matched to a gene: 13. Germline CDR1 SGHTA, CDR2 FQGNSA. The CDR3 has 17 amino acids. The CDR3 bases are TGTGCCAGCAGCTACCGTGCGGGACAGGGTTCGGCCTATGGCTACACCTTC. Protein product: CASSYRAGQGSAYGYTF.

The chain links TRBV5-1 to TRBJ2-4; 7 bases fit TRBD1. CDR1 SGHRS and CDR2 YFSETQ come from the germline V gene. V was clipped by 0 bases and J by 3 bases; unmatched bases: 3. The CDR3 spans 15 residues. CDR3 in DNA: TGCGCCAGCAGCTTGGCCAGACAGGGCAAAAACATTCAGTACTTC. Translating gives CASSLARQGKNIQYF.

Here the CDR3 reads CAISETVDTQYF. The DNA of the CDR3 is TGTGCCATCAGTGAGACAGTAGATACGCAGTATTTT. This chain joins TRBV10-3 and TRBJ2-3; no firm D call. The V and J ends lost 2 bases and 5 bases respectively, with 5 bases between them. Germline V gene lookup returns CDR1 ENHRY and CDR2 SYGVKD. The CDR3 is 12 residues long.

V gene TRBV29-1 combines with J gene TRBJ2-5, with D possibly being TRBD1 (6 bases). The CDR3 runs to 15 residues. In germline, CDR1 is SQVTM, CDR2 ANQGSEA. The germline V and J ends were trimmed by 3 bases and 1 base, with 15 bases remaining between them. CDR3 protein: CSVELGQILQETQYF. In DNA form, the CDR3 reads TGCAGCGTTGAGCTTGGACAGATTCTCCAAGAGACCCAGTACTTC.

This clonotype has more than one count but fewer than ten. This rearrangement joins TRBV7-9 to TRBJ2-5; D is unresolved. The J call is uncertain, as TRBJ2-7 better fits the DNA end. CDR3 length: 14 residues. In germline, CDR1 is SEHNR, CDR2 FQNEAQ (reference sequence). The CDR3 DNA sequence: TGTGCCAGCAGCTTACCGGAGAACGACTACGAGCAGTACTTC. Amino acids: CASSLPENDYEQYF.

This clonotype was observed a few times. This chain uses TRBV6-5 with TRBJ2-3; 8 positions agree with TRBD2. The CDR3 contains 15 residues. The V gene's germline CDR1 is MNHEY and CDR2 SVGAGI. V dropped 5 bases and J dropped 4; count of bases not matched to a gene: 8. The CDR3 here is CASSTGTRYPDTQYF. DNA for the CDR3: TGTGCCAGCAGTACGGGGACTAGGTATCCAGATACGCAGTATTTT.

The chain employs TRBV12-3 or TRBV12-4 and TRBJ2-7, with 9 nucleotides matching TRBD1. V dropped 6 bases and J dropped 3; count of bases not matched to a gene: 6. The CDR3 has 14 amino acids. DNA of the CDR3: TGTGCCAGCAGGCTACAGGGGGCGGGCTACGAGCAGTACTTC. The encoded protein is CASRLQGAGYEQYF.

This clonotype was seen only a few times. This sequence joins TRBV24-1 and TRBJ2-2, with D perhaps being TRBD1 or TRBD2 (6 bases each). The CDR3 is 16 amino acids. The germline V gene encodes CDR1 KGHDR and CDR2 SFDVKD. Trimming stripped 5 bases from V and 4 bases from J, with 16 bases between. The CDR3 nucleotides read TGTGCCACCAGTGGTATGTTCAGGGGAGGCACCGGGGAGCTGTTTTTT. This sequence encodes CATSGMFRGGTGELFF.

The chain is built from TRBV29-1 and TRBJ2-4, with 7 bases matching TRBD1. Germline V gives CDR1 SQVTM, CDR2 ANQGSEA. Trimming cost V 0 bases and J 7 bases; bases outside gene matches: 6. This CDR3 has 14 amino acids. CDR3: CSVEDIPGGNIQYF. DNA for the CDR3: TGCAGCGTTGAAGATATTCCAGGGGGTAACATTCAGTACTTC.

This clonotype has a single count. The gene calls are TRBV9 and TRBJ2-7, with D possibly TRBD2 on 5 matching bases. This CDR3 is 14 amino acids long. Germline V gene data show CDR1 as SGDLS and CDR2 as YYNGEE. V dropped 4 bases and J dropped 4 bases, with 15 bases sitting between them. The CDR3 region is CASSIGSSGYEQYF. CDR3 coding DNA: TGTGCCAGCAGCATTGGTTCGTCGGGGTACGAGCAGTACTTC.

There are a few counts of this clonotype. The chain links TRBV7-8 to TRBJ2-5; D is undetermined. V lost 4 bases and J lost 7, with 7 bases in between. CDR3 size: 11 residues. The germline CDR1 and CDR2 sequences are SGHVS and FQNEAQ. The CDR3 DNA is TGTGCCAGCAGCTCCCTGTGGACCCAGTACTTC. Translation gives CASSSLWTQYF.

V usage is TRBV2 and J usage is TRBJ2-1; D is possibly TRBD2 (6 bases). Per the germline V gene, CDR1 is SNHLY and CDR2 is FYNNEI. Trimming removed 8 bases at V and 4 bases at J, with 12 bases between. This CDR3 is built from 13 residues. In DNA, the CDR3 is TGTGCCAGCGCACTAGCAGCATACAATGAGCAGTTCTTC. As protein: CASALAAYNEQFF.